The 19 T cell receptor beta chains given below trace back to one sample, sequenced in a study of T-cell reconstitution after alpha-beta-depleted transplantation in children. During its preparation, the TCRbeta library received unique molecular identifiers. Using its own MiXCR run on the PCR reads, TCRdb lists one record per CDR3 protein. The data hold some 460,000 distinct CDR3 sequences, with around 15% observed a single time. The sample was PBMCs, mostly from graft donor cells, taken 360 days after TCRalphabeta/CD19-depleted stem cell transplant. These receptors all come from a boy under two years old who had a stem cell transplant for Wiskott-Aldrich syndrome, so the T cells may come from the graft donor.

The chain employs TRBV5-1 and TRBJ1-6; 7 nucleotides align to TRBD1. CDR3 length: 15 amino acids. V shed 0 bases, J shed 8 bases, and the junction held 5 bases outside the gene matches. Looked up from germline, CDR1 is SGHRS and CDR2 is YFSETQ. Here the CDR3 reads CASSLGTGVDSPLHF. The CDR3, as DNA: TGCGCCAGCAGCTTGGGTACAGGGGTTGATTCACCCCTCCACTTT.

This clonotype was counted between two and nine times. J is TRBJ2-7 and V is TRBV21-1; the table's D call, TRBD1, was not checked against the DNA. TRBV21-1 is deemed a pseudogene. This CDR3 has 16 residues. The CDR3 spells CASSKAPGQKYYEQYF. As DNA, the CDR3 is TGTGCCAGCAGCAAAGCCCCGGGACAGAAGTACTACGAGCAGTACTTC.

This clonotype was seen only a few times. The chain carries TRBV12-3 or TRBV12-4 and TRBJ2-1; 9 positions agree with TRBD2. The CDR3 is 18 residues long. Losses at the gene ends were 5 bases for V and 8 bases for J; bases not matched to a gene: 19. The CDR3 DNA sequence: TGTGCCAGCAGTCCCCCCCGGGTAGCGGGAGTTGGGAGGGATGAGCAGTTCTTC. It specifies CASSPPRVAGVGRDEQFF.

This chain joins TRBV24-1 and TRBJ2-5, with TRBD1 matching 7 bases. The germline gives CDR1 KGHDR, CDR2 SFDVKD. This CDR3 has 13 residues. Trimming took 3 bases from V and 5 from J; bases not matched to a gene: 2. The CDR3 nucleotides read TGTGCCACCAGTGATCGACAGGGCGAGACCCAGTACTTC. It is translated as CATSDRQGETQYF.

This clonotype has a handful of counts. The V gene is TRBV12-5, the J gene TRBJ2-3, with 8 bases identical to TRBD2. V lost 2 bases, J lost 2 bases, and 9 bases stayed unmatched. This CDR3 contains 17 residues. Germline CDR1 reads LGHNT; CDR2 reads FRNRAP. CDR3 DNA: TGTGCTAGTGGTTTGAGCCAGAGTAGCGGGGTCACAGATACGCAGTATTTT. Translation gives CASGLSQSSGVTDTQYF.

The rearrangement links TRBV12-3 or TRBV12-4 to TRBJ2-3; 8 bases map to TRBD2. The CDR3 totals 16 residues. Trimming cost V 5 bases and J 6 bases; bases outside gene matches: 13. As DNA, the CDR3 is TGTGCCAGCAGTGACTGGGGACTAGTGGTTTCGGATACGCAGTATTTT. This encodes CASSDWGLVVSDTQYF.

This clonotype was observed at least ten times. CDR3 bases: TGTGCCAGCAGCAAACAAAAGGGCTCCTACAATGAGCAGTTCTTC. Translated: CASSKQKGSYNEQFF. This sequence joins TRBV21-1 and TRBJ2-1. TRBV21-1 is a pseudogene segment. This CDR3 is built from 15 residues.

The sample holds a few counts of this clonotype. The chain is built from TRBV6-1 and TRBJ1-3, with 7 bases that match TRBD1. V lost 8 bases and J lost 0; bases outside the gene matches: 7. Germline values: CDR1 MNHNS, CDR2 SASEGT. The CDR3 loop spans 15 amino acids. The CDR3 sequence is CASSSTGFSGNTIYF. The CDR3 region has the DNA TGTGCCAGCTCCTCGACAGGGTTCTCTGGAAACACCATATATTTT.

J is TRBJ1-1 and V is TRBV6-5; perhaps TRBD1 as D (6 bases). Looked up from germline, CDR1 is MNHEY and CDR2 is SVGAGI. V lost 4 bases and J 6 bases, leaving 18 bases between the germline ends. The CDR3 loop spans 15 amino acids. This chain's CDR3 is CASSSLPHRAPEAFF. CDR3 in DNA: TGTGCCAGCAGTTCCCTCCCGCACAGGGCCCCTGAAGCTTTCTTT.

V gene TRBV30 combines with J gene TRBJ2-1; D ambiguous. The V end was cut by 0 bases, the J end by 5 bases, with 8 bases between. From germline, CDR1 is GTSNPN and CDR2 SVGIG (reference sequence). CDR3 length: 13 residues. The CDR3 DNA is TGTGCCTGGAGTGTAAGAAGTGACAATGAGCAGTTCTTC. Amino acids: CAWSVRSDNEQFF.

The J gene is TRBJ2-5, the V gene TRBV12-3 or TRBV12-4; D uncertain. V dropped 2 bases and J dropped 7 bases, with 11 bases sitting between them. This CDR3 region has 13 residues. The CDR3 DNA reads TGTGCCAGCAGTTTATCTGGGTTCGGGACCCAGTACTTC. Translation: CASSLSGFGTQYF.

This clonotype was counted a few times. The V and J genes are TRBV11-2 and TRBJ2-3, with D tentatively TRBD1 (5 bases). V shed 1 base and J shed 5 bases, with 13 bases lying between them. Germline loops: CDR1 SGHAT, CDR2 FQNNGV. The length of the CDR3 is 15 residues. The CDR3 nucleotides read TGTGCCAGCAGCTTAGGTCCAGGGATGGAAGATACGCAGTATTTT. Encoded protein: CASSLGPGMEDTQYF.

This clonotype was counted between two and nine times. The chain has TRBV12-3 or TRBV12-4 and TRBJ2-7; D is undetermined. This CDR3 contains 13 residues. V was pared by 4 bases and J by 3 bases, with 10 bases between. CDR3 amino acids: CASSSRIHYEQYF. The CDR3 coding sequence is TGTGCCAGCAGTTCCCGGATTCACTACGAGCAGTACTTC.

The V and J genes are TRBV6-1 and TRBJ1-5; TRBD1 aligns across 8 bases. This CDR3 comprises 15 residues. Germline CDR1 is MNHNS and CDR2 is SASEGT. Trimming cost V 5 bases and J 4 bases; bases outside gene matches: 7. CDR3: CASSTAGGRNQPQHF. As DNA, the CDR3 is TGTGCCAGCAGTACGGCAGGGGGCCGGAATCAGCCCCAGCATTTT.

This chain links TRBV4-1 with TRBJ2-7, with 7 nucleotides matching TRBD1. CDR1 MGHRA and CDR2 YSYEKL come from the germline V gene. The CDR3 runs 14 residues. J gave up 4 bases and V 4 bases, and 7 bases lay outside the gene matches. The CDR3 region has the DNA TGCGCCAGCAGCCTTTCGGGACAGAAATACGAGCAGTACTTC. It translates to CASSLSGQKYEQYF.

This clonotype has only a few counts. V and J are TRBV20-1 and TRBJ2-3, with 7 bases lining up with TRBD1. Germline CDR1 and CDR2: DFQATT and SNEGSKA (reference sequence). CDR3 length: 14 residues. The J segment lost 1 base and the V segment lost 5 bases, leaving 6 bases of the junction unmatched. The CDR3 bases are TGCAGTGCTTCGACAGGGTTGGGCACAGATACGCAGTATTTT. Amino acids: CSASTGLGTDTQYF.

The rearrangement uses TRBV5-6 and TRBJ2-5; D remains ambiguous. The CDR3 has 14 amino acids. V was pared by 1 base and J by 3 bases, with 10 bases between. Germline values: CDR1 SGHDT, CDR2 YYEEEE. The DNA of the CDR3 is TGTGCCAGCAGCTTGATTGGACGGGAAGAGACCCAGTACTTC. Translating gives CASSLIGREETQYF. The full variable domain, with the rest looked up from reference TRBV5-6 and TRBJ2-5, is DAGVTQSPTHLIKTRGQQVTLRCSPKSGHDTVSWYQQALGQGPQFIFQYYEEEERQRGNFPDRFSGHQFPNYSSELNVNALLLGDSALYLCASSLIGREETQYFGPGTRLLVL.

A few counts support this clonotype. The CDR3 DNA reads TGCAGTGCTAGAGGGTGGACCGGGGAGCTGTTTTTT. It is translated as CSARGWTGELFF. This chain links TRBV20-1 with TRBJ2-2; D is uncertain. In germline, CDR1 is DFQATT, CDR2 SNEGSKA (reference sequence). The length of the CDR3 is 12 residues. Trimming took 1 base from V and 5 from J, leaving 5 bases between them.

The chain carries TRBV5-1 and TRBJ1-2; TRBD1 matches 9 bases. Germline CDR1 and CDR2: SGHRS and YFSETQ. V gave up 4 bases and J gave up 8 bases; unmatched junction bases: 9. The CDR3 sequence is 14 residues long. This CDR3 is CASSPGDRERGYTF. CDR3 coding DNA: TGCGCCAGCAGCCCCGGGGACAGGGAGCGGGGCTACACCTTC.